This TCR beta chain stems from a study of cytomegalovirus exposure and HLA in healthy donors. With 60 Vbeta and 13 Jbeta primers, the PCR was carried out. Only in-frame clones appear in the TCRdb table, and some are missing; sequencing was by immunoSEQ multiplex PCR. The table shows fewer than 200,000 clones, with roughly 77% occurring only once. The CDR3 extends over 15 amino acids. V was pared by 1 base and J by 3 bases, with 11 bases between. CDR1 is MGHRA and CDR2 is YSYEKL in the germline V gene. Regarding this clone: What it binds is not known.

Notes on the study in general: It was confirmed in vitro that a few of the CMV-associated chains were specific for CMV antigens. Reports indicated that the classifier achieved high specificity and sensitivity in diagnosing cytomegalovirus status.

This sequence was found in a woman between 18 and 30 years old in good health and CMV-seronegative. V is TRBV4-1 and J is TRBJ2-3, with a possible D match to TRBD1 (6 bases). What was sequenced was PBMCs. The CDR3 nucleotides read TGCGCCAGCAGCCAAGTGGCACAGGGTACAGATACGCAGTATTTT. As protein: CASSQVAQGTDTQYF.